This T cell receptor beta chain was recorded in a study of OX40 agonist ivuxolimab in advanced cancers. Libraries were prepared by immunoSEQ multiplex PCR; TCRdb keeps only in-frame clonotypes and omits some of them. This repertoire shows more than 65,000 clones, 70% to 90% found once; its top ten account for 0.6% to 0.9%. CDR1 SGHTA and CDR2 FQGNSA come from the germline V gene. The junction had 3 bases not matched to a gene; V was cut back by 2 bases and J by 6 bases. The CDR3 loop spans 15 amino acids. This clone has only one observation. What it binds is unknown. Broader study findings: Researchers did not establish what antigens the expanded peripheral T cells target. Low normalized T-cell clonal expansion also characterized some of the nonresponders.

The receptor's source is an adult with an advanced solid tumor such as melanoma, head and neck, liver or kidney cancer. This specimen was CD4+ or CD8+ T cells sorted from blood, taken in a trial of the OX40 agonist ivuxolimab. V usage is TRBV7-2 and J usage is TRBJ2-2; 10 nucleotides match TRBD2. CDR3 sequence: CASSLRAGGPGELFF. In nucleotides, the CDR3 is TGTGCCAGCAGCTTAAGAGCGGGGGGGCCCGGGGAGCTGTTTTTT.